This TCR beta chain derives from a study of cytomegalovirus exposure and HLA in healthy donors. Study results and caveats: As a later analysis showed, a missense DCLRE1C variant was linked to trimming of TCR beta V- and J-genes. Later analysis found that TCR beta chains associated with HLA were more clonally expanded than other, equally common chains.

PCR involved 60 Vbeta and 13 Jbeta primers. Generated by immunoSEQ multiplex PCR, the TCRdb table keeps only in-frame clones and is missing some. The data contain approximately 160,000 clones, about 75% of them singletons. A remark on this clone: The antigen is not known.

V lost 2 bases and J 0 bases, leaving 3 bases between the germline ends. CDR1 SGHRS and CDR2 YFSETQ come from the germline V gene. CDR3 length: 14 residues. The V and J genes are TRBV5-1 and TRBJ2-6; D is undetermined. This TCR was sampled from a woman in her forties or fifties in good health and CMV-seropositive. The sample was PBMCs. CDR3 nucleotides: TGCGCCAGCAGCTTTATCTCTGGGGCCAACGTCCTGACTTTC. Protein product: CASSFISGANVLTF.